This T cell receptor (beta chain) was observed in a study of T cells in Graves' hyperthyroidism and ophthalmopathy. The overall study: At the time of initial diagnosis and before any treatment, peripheral blood was collected.

Study-wide results and limits: Researchers found most expanded thyroid clonotypes above 0.001 in blood as well.

Per germline, CDR1 MNHNS and CDR2 SASEGT. This CDR3 spans 14 amino acids. V lost 3 bases and J 5 bases, leaving 11 bases between the germline ends. Notes on this clonotype: Antigen: not known.

The investigators amplified TCR beta CDR3 regions from RNA transcripts. The study used the HTBI primer set for a first-round RT-PCR of the TCR CDR3. TCRdb re-analysed the multiplex PCR reads in MiXCR, keeping a single row per CDR3 protein. Of 350,000 or so distinct CDR3 sequences in the sample, approximately 18% are singletons; the top ten hold around 16%. Diagnostic decisions used clinical symptoms, serum thyroxine and TRAb, thyroid ultrasound and orbital computed tomography. PBMCs were sourced from more than 9 ml fresh peripheral blood. This receptor was obtained from a woman between 40 and 55 years old with Graves' ophthalmopathy. Sequencing was done on a sample of blood. The V call is TRBV6-1, the J call TRBJ1-5; D ambiguous. The CDR3 nucleotides read TGTGCCAGCAGTGAGGTTGGGGATCATCAGCCCCAGCATTTT. It specifies CASSEVGDHQPQHF.